One T cell receptor beta chain is described in this entry. Its antigen is unknown. The ends were cut back, 6 bases at V and 6 bases at J, with 14 bases in the middle. CDR1 is LNHDA, CDR2 SQIVND, per germline (reference sequence). The CDR3 is 13 residues long. This sample is part of a study of T cells in Graves' hyperthyroidism and ophthalmopathy. Uncontrolled infection, other autoimmune disease, pregnancy or lactation barred patients from enrollment. Fresh 10 ml peripheral blood yielded PBMCs. Amplified regions were TCR beta CDR3 sequences from RNA transcripts. TCR CDR3 regions were first amplified by RT-PCR with HTBI primers. MiXCR, run by TCRdb on the multiplex PCR reads, gives a single entry per CDR3 protein. The table lists about 400,000 distinct CDR3 sequences, about 14% of them singletons. Study-level findings and limits: Researchers report that a 13 V-J model separated ophthalmopathy from stable hyperthyroidism. Researchers found most expanded thyroid clonotypes above 0.001 in blood as well.

V usage is TRBV19 and J usage is TRBJ1-2; possibly TRBD1 for D (5 bases). The specimen was blood. The TCR comes from a woman in her 30s with Graves' ophthalmopathy. CDR3 protein: CASSTTAQDGYTF. In nucleotides, the CDR3 is TGTGCCAGTAGCACGACAGCTCAAGATGGCTACACCTTC.